Sequencing of this T cell receptor beta chain was carried out in a study of cytomegalovirus exposure and HLA in healthy donors. Study-level findings and limits: TCR beta sequences reportedly predicted most subjects' HLA-A and HLA-B alleles accurately. Immune exposure information comprised only CMV serostatus. In a later analysis, TCR beta V- and J-gene trimming was associated with a missense DCLRE1C variant. In an earlier analysis, most TCR beta V segments were productive about 87% or about 30% of the time.

The PCR ran on 60 Vbeta and 13 Jbeta primers. Here immunoSEQ multiplex PCR was the method, and the copy in TCRdb shows in-frame clones only, minus some. This table holds 80,000 to 100,000 clones, around four fifths found once. Notes on this clone: Antigen: not known.

Sequenced: PBMCs. The TCR was taken from a female donor in good health and CMV-seropositive.

The CDR3 is CASSPTGNAYEQYF. In nucleotides, the CDR3 is TGTGCCAGCAGCCCGACAGGGAATGCCTACGAGCAGTACTTC. The gene calls are TRBV7-9 and TRBJ2-7, with TRBD1 matching over 7 bases. The CDR3 consists of 14 residues. Germline V gene data show CDR1 as SEHNR and CDR2 as FQNEAQ (reference sequence). The junction had 6 bases not matched to a gene; V was cut back by 5 bases and J by 2 bases.